This entry features one TCR beta chain sequence. Its matching antigen is unknown. The record originates from a study of cytomegalovirus exposure and HLA in healthy donors. Study findings and constraints: Association with HLA alleles at 0.05 false discovery rate was found for 16,951 TCR beta sequences in a later analysis. Several of the most significant clusters appeared, in a later analysis, to be linked to common viral pathogens. Researchers counted over 150 TCR beta chains as cytomegalovirus-associated. With further analysis later on, most CMV-associated TCR beta chains appeared HLA-restricted.

The germline CDR1 and CDR2 sequences are SSHAT and FNYEAQ (reference sequence). This CDR3 comprises 13 residues. The PCR contained 60 Vbeta and 13 Jbeta primers. Method: immunoSEQ multiplex PCR; TCRdb's copy keeps in-frame clones and lacks some. The sample has about 150,000 clones, about 85% seen once. The sequence was collected from a man aged 30-40 years in good health and CMV-seropositive. The J gene is TRBJ2-7, the V gene TRBV7-7; D is possibly TRBD2 (6 bases). Sequencing was carried out using PBMCs. The CDR3 region has the DNA TGTGCTAGCAGCTTAGCCCCCCGGGAGAAGCAGTACGTC. This sequence encodes CASSLAPREKQYV.